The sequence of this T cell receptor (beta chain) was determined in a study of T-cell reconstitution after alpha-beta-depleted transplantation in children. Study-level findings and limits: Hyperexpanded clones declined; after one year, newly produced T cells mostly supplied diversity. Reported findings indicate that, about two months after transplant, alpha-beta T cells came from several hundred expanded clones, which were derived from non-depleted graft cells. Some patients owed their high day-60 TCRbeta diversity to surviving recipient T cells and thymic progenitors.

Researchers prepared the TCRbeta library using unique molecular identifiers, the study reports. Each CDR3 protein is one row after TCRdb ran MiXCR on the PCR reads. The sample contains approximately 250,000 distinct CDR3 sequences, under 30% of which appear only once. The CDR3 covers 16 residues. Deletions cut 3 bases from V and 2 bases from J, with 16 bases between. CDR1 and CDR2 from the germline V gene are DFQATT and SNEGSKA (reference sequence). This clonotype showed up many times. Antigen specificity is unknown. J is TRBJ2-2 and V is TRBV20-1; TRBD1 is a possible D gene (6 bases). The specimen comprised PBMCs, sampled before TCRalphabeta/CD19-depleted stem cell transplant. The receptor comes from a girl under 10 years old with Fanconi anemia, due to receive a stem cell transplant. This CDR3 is CSASKPGTRNTGELFF. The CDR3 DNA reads TGCAGTGCTAGTAAACCCGGGACAAGAAACACCGGGGAGCTGTTTTTT.